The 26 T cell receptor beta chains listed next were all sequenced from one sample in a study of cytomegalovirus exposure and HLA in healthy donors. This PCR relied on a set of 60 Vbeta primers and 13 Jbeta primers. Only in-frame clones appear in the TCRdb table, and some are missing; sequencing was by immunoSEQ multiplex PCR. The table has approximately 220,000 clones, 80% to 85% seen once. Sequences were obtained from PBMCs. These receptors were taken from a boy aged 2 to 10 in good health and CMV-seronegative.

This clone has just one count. The CDR3 protein is CASSKAGTGLCVISGANVLTF. DNA of the CDR3: TGTGCCAGCAGCAAAGCAGGGACAGGCTTATGCGTCATCTCTGGGGCCAACGTCCTGACTTTC. The J gene is TRBJ2-6, the V gene TRBV21-1; whether TRBD1, the table's D call, matches the DNA was not checked. TRBV21-1 is a documented pseudogene. The CDR3 loop spans 21 amino acids.

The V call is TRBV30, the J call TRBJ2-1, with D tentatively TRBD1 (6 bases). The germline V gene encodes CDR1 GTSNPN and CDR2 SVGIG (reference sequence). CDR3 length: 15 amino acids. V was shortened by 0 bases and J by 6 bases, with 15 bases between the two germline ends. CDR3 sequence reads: CAWSVAYRVRNEQFF. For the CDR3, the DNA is TGTGCCTGGAGTGTAGCCTACAGGGTCCGCAATGAGCAGTTCTTC.

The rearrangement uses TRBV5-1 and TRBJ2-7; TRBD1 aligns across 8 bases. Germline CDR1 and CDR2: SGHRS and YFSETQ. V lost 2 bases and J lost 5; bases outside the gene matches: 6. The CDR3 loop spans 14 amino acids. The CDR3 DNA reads TGCGCCAGCAGCTTCGCAGGGGGCAAGGACGAGCAGTACTTC. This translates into CASSFAGGKDEQYF.

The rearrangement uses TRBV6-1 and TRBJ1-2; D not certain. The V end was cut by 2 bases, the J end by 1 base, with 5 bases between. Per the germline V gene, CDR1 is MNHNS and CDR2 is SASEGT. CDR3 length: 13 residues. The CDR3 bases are TGTGCCAGCAGTGAAACGGGTAACTATGGCTACACCTTC. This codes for CASSETGNYGYTF.

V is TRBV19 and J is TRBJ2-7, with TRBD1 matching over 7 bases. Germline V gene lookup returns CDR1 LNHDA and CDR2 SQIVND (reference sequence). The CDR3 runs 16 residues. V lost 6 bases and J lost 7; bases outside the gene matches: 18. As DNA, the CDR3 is TGTGCCAGTAGCTTACTACAGGGGCGGACGATTGGAGAGCAGTACTTC. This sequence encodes CASSLLQGRTIGEQYF.

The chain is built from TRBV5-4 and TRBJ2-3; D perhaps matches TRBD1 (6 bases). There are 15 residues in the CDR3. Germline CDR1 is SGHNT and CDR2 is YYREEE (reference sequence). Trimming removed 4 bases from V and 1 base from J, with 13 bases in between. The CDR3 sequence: CASSPQGVGTDTQYF. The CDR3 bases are TGTGCCAGCAGCCCACAGGGAGTGGGCACAGATACGCAGTATTTT.

This CDR3 reads CASSLAGGGSVYNEQFF. CDR3 DNA sequence: TGCGCCAGCAGCTTGGCGGGGGGGGGATCAGTCTACAATGAGCAGTTCTTC. V and J are TRBV5-1 and TRBJ2-1; 8 nucleotides line up with TRBD2. V lost 0 bases to trimming and J lost 3 bases; unmatched junction nucleotides: 8. Germline V gene lookup returns CDR1 SGHRS and CDR2 YFSETQ. CDR3 length: 17 amino acids.

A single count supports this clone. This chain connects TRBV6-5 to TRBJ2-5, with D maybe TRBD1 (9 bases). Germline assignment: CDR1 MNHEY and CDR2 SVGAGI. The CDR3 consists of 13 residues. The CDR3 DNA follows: TGTACAAGCGGGAGACAGGGGGGAGAGACCCAGTACTTC. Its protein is CTSGRQGGETQYF.

CDR3 region: CASSRQGSEQFF. The CDR3 DNA sequence: TGTGCCAGCAGTCGACAGGGCAGTGAGCAGTTCTTC. This chain links TRBV6-5 with TRBJ2-1; TRBD1 agrees at 7 bases. The germline CDR1 and CDR2 sequences are MNHEY and SVGAGI. Trimming took 5 bases from V and 9 from J; bases not matched to a gene: 4. The CDR3 runs 12 residues.

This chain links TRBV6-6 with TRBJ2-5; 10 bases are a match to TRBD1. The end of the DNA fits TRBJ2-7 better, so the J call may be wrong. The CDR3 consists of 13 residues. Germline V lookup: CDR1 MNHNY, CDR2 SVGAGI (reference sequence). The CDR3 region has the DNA TGTGCCAGCATCGGGACAGGGGCCTACGAGCAGTACTTC. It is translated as CASIGTGAYEQYF.

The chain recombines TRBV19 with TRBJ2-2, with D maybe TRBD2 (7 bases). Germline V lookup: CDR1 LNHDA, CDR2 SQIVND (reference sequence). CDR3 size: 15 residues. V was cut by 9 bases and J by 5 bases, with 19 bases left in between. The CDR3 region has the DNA TGTGCCAGCGGGGGCGGGGGTACGTTTACCGGGGAGCTGTTTTTT. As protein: CASGGGGTFTGELFF.

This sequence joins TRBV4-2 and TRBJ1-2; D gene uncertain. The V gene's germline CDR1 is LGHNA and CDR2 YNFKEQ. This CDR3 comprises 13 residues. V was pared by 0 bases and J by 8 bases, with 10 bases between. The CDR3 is CASSQDAGCGYTF. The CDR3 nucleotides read TGTGCCAGCAGCCAAGACGCGGGGTGCGGCTACACCTTC.

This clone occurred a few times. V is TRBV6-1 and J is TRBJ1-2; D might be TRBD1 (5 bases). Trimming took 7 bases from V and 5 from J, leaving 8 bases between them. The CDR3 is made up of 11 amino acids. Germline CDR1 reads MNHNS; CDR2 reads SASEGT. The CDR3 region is CASNRQYGYTF. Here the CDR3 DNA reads TGTGCCAGCAACCGACAGTATGGCTACACCTTC.

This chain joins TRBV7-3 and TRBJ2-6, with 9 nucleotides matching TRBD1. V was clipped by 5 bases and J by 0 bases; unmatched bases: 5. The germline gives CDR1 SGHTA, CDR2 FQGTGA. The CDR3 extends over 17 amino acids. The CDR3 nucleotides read TGTGCCAGCAGCCCGACAGGGGGATACTCTGGGGCCAACGTCCTGACTTTC. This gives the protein CASSPTGGYSGANVLTF. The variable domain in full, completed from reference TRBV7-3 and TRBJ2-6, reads GAGVSQTPSNKVTEKGKYVELRCDPISGHTALYWYRQSLGQGPEFLIYFQGTGAADDSGLPNDRFFAVRPEGSVSTLKIQRTERGDSAVYLCASSPTGGYSGANVLTFGAGSRLTVL.

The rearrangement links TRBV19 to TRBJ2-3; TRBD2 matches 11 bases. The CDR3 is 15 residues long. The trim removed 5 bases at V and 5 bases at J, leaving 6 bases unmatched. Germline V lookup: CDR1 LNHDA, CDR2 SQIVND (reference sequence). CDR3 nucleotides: TGTGCCAGTAGTCCACTAGCGGGAGTTGTAGATACGCAGTATTTT. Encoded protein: CASSPLAGVVDTQYF.

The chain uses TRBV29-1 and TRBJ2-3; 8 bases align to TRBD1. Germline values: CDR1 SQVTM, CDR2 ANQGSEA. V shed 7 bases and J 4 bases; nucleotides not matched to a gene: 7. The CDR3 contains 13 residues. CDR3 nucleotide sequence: TGCAGCGCCTCGGACAGGGCGGCAGATACGCAGTATTTT. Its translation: CSASDRAADTQYF.

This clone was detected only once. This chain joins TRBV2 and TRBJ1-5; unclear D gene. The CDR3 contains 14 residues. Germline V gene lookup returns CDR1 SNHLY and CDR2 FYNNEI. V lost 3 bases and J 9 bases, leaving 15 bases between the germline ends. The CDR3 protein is CASSEVEGMAPQHF. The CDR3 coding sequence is TGTGCCAGCAGTGAGGTCGAGGGTATGGCGCCCCAGCATTTT. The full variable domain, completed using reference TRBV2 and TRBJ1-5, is EPEVTQTPSHQVTQMGQEVILRCVPISNHLYFYWYRQILGQKVEFLVSFYNNEISEKSEIFDDQFSVERPDGSNFTLKIRSTKLEDSAMYFCASSEVEGMAPQHFGDGTRLSIL.

The DNA for the CDR3 is TGTGCCAGCAGTGAATCCGGCTACAATGAGCAGTTCTTC. Its protein product is CASSESGYNEQFF. The genes are TRBV25-1 and TRBJ2-1; D is unresolved. This CDR3 region has 13 residues. V was cut by 1 base and J by 3 bases, with 4 bases left in between. Per the germline V gene, CDR1 is MGHDK and CDR2 is SYGVNS.

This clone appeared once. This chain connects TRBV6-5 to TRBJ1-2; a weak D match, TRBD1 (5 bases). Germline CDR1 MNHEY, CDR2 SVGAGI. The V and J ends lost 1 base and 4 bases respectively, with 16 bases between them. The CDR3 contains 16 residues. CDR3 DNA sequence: TGTGCCAGCAGTTACTATATGACAGTGGGGGGCTATGGCTACACCTTC. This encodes CASSYYMTVGGYGYTF.

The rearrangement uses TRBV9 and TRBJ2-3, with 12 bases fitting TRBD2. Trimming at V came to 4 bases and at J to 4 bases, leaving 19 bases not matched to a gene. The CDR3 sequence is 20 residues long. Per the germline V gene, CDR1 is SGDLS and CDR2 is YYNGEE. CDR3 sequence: CASSLLGGASGGARADTQYF. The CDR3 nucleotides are TGTGCCAGCAGCCTCCTAGGCGGGGCTAGCGGGGGGGCTCGCGCAGATACGCAGTATTTT.

The CDR3 region is CASSLAPISYEQYF. In DNA form, the CDR3 reads TGTGCCAGCAGCTTGGCCCCAATTTCCTACGAGCAGTACTTC. This sequence joins TRBV5-6 and TRBJ2-7; no clear D gene. Per the germline V gene, CDR1 is SGHDT and CDR2 is YYEEEE. V lost 0 bases and J lost 1, with 8 bases in between. The CDR3 is made up of 14 amino acids.

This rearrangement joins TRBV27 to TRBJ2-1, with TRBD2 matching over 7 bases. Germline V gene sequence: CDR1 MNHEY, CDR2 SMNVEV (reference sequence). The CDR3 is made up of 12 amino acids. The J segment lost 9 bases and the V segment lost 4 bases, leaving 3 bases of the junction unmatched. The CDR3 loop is CASSSAGVEQFF. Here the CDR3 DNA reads TGTGCCAGCAGTTCCGCGGGAGTTGAGCAGTTCTTC.

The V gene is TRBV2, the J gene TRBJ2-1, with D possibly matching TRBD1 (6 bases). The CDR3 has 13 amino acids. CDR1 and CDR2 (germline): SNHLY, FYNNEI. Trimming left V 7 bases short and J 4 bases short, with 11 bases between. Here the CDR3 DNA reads TGTGCCAGCACAAAGGGGGAGTACAATGAGCAGTTCTTC. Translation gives CASTKGEYNEQFF.

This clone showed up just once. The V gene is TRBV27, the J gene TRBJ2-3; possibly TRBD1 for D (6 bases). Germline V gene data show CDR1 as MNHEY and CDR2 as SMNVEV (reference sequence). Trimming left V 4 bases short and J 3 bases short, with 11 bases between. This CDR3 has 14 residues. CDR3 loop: CASSYRVETDTQYF. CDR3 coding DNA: TGTGCCAGCAGTTACAGGGTTGAAACAGATACGCAGTATTTT.

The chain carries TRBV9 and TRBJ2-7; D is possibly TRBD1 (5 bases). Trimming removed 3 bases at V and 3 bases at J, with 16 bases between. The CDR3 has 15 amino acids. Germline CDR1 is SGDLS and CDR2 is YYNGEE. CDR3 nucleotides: TGTGCCAGCAGCGCTCAGGGTGGGTCCGGCTACGAGCAGTACTTC. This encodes CASSAQGGSGYEQYF.

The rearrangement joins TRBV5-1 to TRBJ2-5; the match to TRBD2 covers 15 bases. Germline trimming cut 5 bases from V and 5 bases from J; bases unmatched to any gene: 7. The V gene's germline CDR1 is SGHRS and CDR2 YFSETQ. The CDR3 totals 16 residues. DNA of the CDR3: TGCGCCAGCAGTCGGACTAGCGGGGGGGCCGGGGAGACCCAGTACTTC. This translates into CASSRTSGGAGETQYF. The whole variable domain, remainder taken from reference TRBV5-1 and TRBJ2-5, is KAGVTQTPRYLIKTRGQQVTLSCSPISGHRSVSWYQQTPGQGLQFLFEYFSETQRNKGNFPGRFSGRQFSNSRSEMNVSTLELGDSALYLCASSRTSGGAGETQYFGPGTRLLVL.